Listed here are 9 T cell receptor beta chains from one sample, sequenced in a study of blood T cell repertoires in COVID-19. Profiling relied on immunoSEQ multiplex PCR, and the TCRdb table lists in-frame clones only, not all of them. The repertoire holds 50,000 to 80,000 clones, roughly 85% seen once, with roughly 40% in the top ten. Sequenced input: peripheral blood. Receptors were obtained from a woman aged 60 to 75 with COVID-19, enrolled during active disease.

The chain uses TRBV7-9 and TRBJ2-1; a weak D match, TRBD1 (5 bases). Germline V lookup: CDR1 SEHNR, CDR2 FQNEAQ (reference sequence). CDR3 size: 14 residues. The ends were cut back, 0 bases at V and 5 bases at J, with 8 bases in the middle. The CDR3 DNA reads as TGTGCCAGCAGCTTAGCGGGGCTAGACAATGAGCAGTTCTTC. Protein: CASSLAGLDNEQFF.

This clone appeared a single time. The chain uses TRBV5-1 and TRBJ2-7; a weak D match, TRBD1 (7 bases). CDR1 is SGHRS, CDR2 YFSETQ, per germline. V lost 2 bases to trimming and J lost 0 bases, with 12 bases between them. The CDR3 has 15 amino acids. This CDR3 reads CASSLGGTASYEQYF. The CDR3 DNA follows: TGCGCCAGCAGCTTAGGCGGGACAGCCTCCTACGAGCAGTACTTC. The full variable domain, with the rest looked up from reference TRBV5-1 and TRBJ2-7, is KAGVTQTPRYLIKTRGQQVTLSCSPISGHRSVSWYQQTPGQGLQFLFEYFSETQRNKGNFPGRFSGRQFSNSRSEMNVSTLELGDSALYLCASSLGGTASYEQYFGPGTRLTVT.

The genes are TRBV28 and TRBJ2-1; 9 bases fit TRBD1. The ends lost 2 bases at V and 9 bases at J; junction bases unmatched: 5. The germline V gene has CDR1 MDHEN and CDR2 SYDVKM. The CDR3 sequence is 14 residues long. In DNA, the CDR3 is TGTGCCAGCAGTTTAGACGGACAGGGGACTGAGCAGTTCTTC. Encoded protein: CASSLDGQGTEQFF.

The genes are TRBV19 and TRBJ1-5, with 10 bases that match TRBD1. The CDR3 has 15 residues. Germline-derived CDR1 and CDR2 are LNHDA and SQIVND (reference sequence). Trimming at V came to 2 bases and at J to 9 bases, leaving 7 bases not matched to a gene. This CDR3 is CASSIRGQGKGPQHF. CDR3 bases: TGTGCCAGTAGTATAAGGGGACAGGGGAAAGGGCCCCAGCATTTT.

The rearrangement uses TRBV4-3 and TRBJ2-2; 9 bases match TRBD1. The CDR3 contains 18 residues. The trim removed 1 base at V and 6 bases at J, leaving 12 bases unmatched. Germline CDR1 LGHNA, CDR2 YSLEER. The chain's CDR3 is CASSQGRRQGVVAGELFF. DNA for the CDR3: TGCGCCAGCAGCCAAGGGCGTCGACAGGGGGTTGTCGCCGGGGAGCTGTTTTTT.

Regarding this clone: One junction end disagrees with the germline gene, perhaps due to a read error. The J gene is TRBJ1-2, the V gene TRBV20-1; 7 positions match TRBD1. The CDR3 is 11 residues long. Looked up from germline, CDR1 is DFQATT and CDR2 is SNEGSKA (reference sequence). As DNA, the CDR3 is TGCAGCGCTAGGGGGCTCGATGGCTACACCTTC. Translation gives CSARGLDGYTF.

J is TRBJ2-3 and V is TRBV10-1; D is perhaps TRBD2 (5 bases). Trimming shortened V by 0 bases and J by 0 bases, and 10 bases separated the two germline ends. There are 16 residues in the CDR3. Germline values: CDR1 WNHNN, CDR2 SYGVQD (reference sequence). The CDR3 loop reads CASSESSGLSTDTQYF. The CDR3 region has the DNA TGCGCCAGCAGTGAGTCTTCGGGGTTGAGCACAGATACGCAGTATTTT.

V and J are TRBV2 and TRBJ2-3; 11 nucleotides agree with TRBD2. This CDR3 is built from 16 residues. The germline CDR1 and CDR2 sequences are SNHLY and FYNNEI. With V trimmed by 4 bases and J by 8 bases, 11 bases remained unmatched. DNA for the CDR3: TGTGCCAGCAGTGGTAATAGCGGGAGGGCCGGTGTTACGCAGTATTTT. Translating it yields CASSGNSGRAGVTQYF. The variable domain in full, completed from reference TRBV2 and TRBJ2-3, reads EPEVTQTPSHQVTQMGQEVILRCVPISNHLYFYWYRQILGQKVEFLVSFYNNEISEKSEIFDDQFSVERPDGSNFTLKIRSTKLEDSAMYFCASSGNSGRAGVTQYFGPGTRLTVL.

The CDR3 is CASSRGQPTTNYGYTF. Written as DNA, the CDR3 is TGTGCCAGTAGTAGAGGACAGCCGACCACTAACTATGGCTACACCTTC. The chain recombines TRBV19 with TRBJ1-2, with D perhaps TRBD1 (6 bases). V lost 4 bases and J 0 bases, leaving 15 bases between the germline ends. The CDR3 is 16 amino acids. Germline-derived CDR1 and CDR2 are LNHDA and SQIVND (reference sequence). The full variable domain, with the rest looked up from reference TRBV19 and TRBJ1-2, is DGGITQSPKYLFRKEGQNVTLSCEQNLNHDAMYWYRQDPGQGLRLIYYSQIVNDFQKGDIAEGYSVSREKKESFPLTVTSAQKNPTAFYLCASSRGQPTTNYGYTFGSGTRLTVV.